This paragraph covers one T cell receptor (beta chain) sequence. The sample has other DNA sequences that encode this CDR3 too. Healthy HIV-negative adults without recent acute infections or vaccinations served as donors. Unsorted samples relied on around 100 million PBMCs, which served as the source of genomic DNA. Profiling relied on immunoSEQ multiplex PCR, and the TCRdb table lists in-frame clones only, not all of them. Of approximately 500,000 clones in the sample, around 79% are singletons; the top ten hold roughly an eighth. This sample stems from a study of shared clonotypes between healthy human individuals. Sequenced sample: PBMCs. The source of this sequence is a woman aged 40 to 50 in good health. Some clones in this sample may be carry-over from other donors' samples.

CDR3 sequence: CASSGEGGTEAFF. The CDR3 DNA reads as TGTGCCAGCAGTGGCGAAGGGGGTACTGAAGCTTTCTTT. The chain couples TRBV2 to TRBJ1-1, with D tentatively TRBD1 (6 bases). There are 13 residues in the CDR3. The V gene's germline CDR1 is SNHLY and CDR2 FYNNEI. V lost 4 bases, J lost 5 bases, and 11 bases lay in between.